This is a list of T cell receptor beta chains from one sample in a study of blood T cell repertoires in COVID-19. The method was immunoSEQ multiplex PCR; TCRdb's version includes in-frame clones alone and lacks a portion of them. The sample carries more than 85,000 clones, about 89% recorded once. The sample comprised peripheral blood. The receptor source for this set is a man in his 60s with acute or convalescent COVID-19. CDR3s include the opening cysteine and the closing phenylalanine or tryptophan. Fields, in order: V gene, D gene, clone size, J gene, CDR3 DNA, CDR3 protein. A D gene is named only where the DNA matches it firmly. For some rows the clone size is stated as once, few or many, or as a class when expanded; others skip it.

V: TRBV27
D: .
size: once
J: TRBJ2-7
DNA: TGTGCCAGCAGAGATGTTGGGGGGGCGAGAAACGAGCAGTACTTC
CDR3: CASRDVGGARNEQYF

V: TRBV19
D: .
size: .
J: TRBJ1-4
DNA: TGTGCCAGTAAGGGCAGGGCGCAGCCAAGCGCGTCAGCAACTAATGAAAAACTGTTTTTT
CDR3: CASKGRAQPSASATNEKLFF

V: TRBV7-3
D: .
size: .
J: TRBJ1-2
DNA: TGTGCCAGCAGCCCGGCCGGGGAGGGGTATGGCTACACCTTC
CDR3: CASSPAGEGYGYTF

V: TRBV7-2
D: .
size: .
J: TRBJ1-2
DNA: TGTGCCAGCAGCAACCCGACTGTTTATGGCTACACCTTC
CDR3: CASSNPTVYGYTF

V: TRBV19
D: TRBD2
size: once
J: TRBJ2-1
DNA: TGTGCCAGTAGTATTTTGCGGGAGGCTCACAATGAGCAGTTCTTC
CDR3: CASSILREAHNEQFF

V: TRBV5-8
D: TRBD1
size: .
J: TRBJ1-6
DNA: TGTGCCAGCAGCGCCTGGACAGGGGGCAATTCACCCCTCCACTTT
CDR3: CASSAWTGGNSPLHF

V: TRBV10-3
D: .
size: .
J: TRBJ2-7
DNA: TGTGCCATCAGTGAGTTTATCCCCCCAGGTACCTCCTACGAGCAGTACTTC
CDR3: CAISEFIPPGTSYEQYF

V: TRBV2
D: TRBD1
size: .
J: TRBJ1-5
DNA: TGTGCCAGCATCCGGGACAGGGAGGAGGGCAATCAGCCCCAGCATTTT
CDR3: CASIRDREEGNQPQHF

V: TRBV5-1
D: TRBD2
size: .
J: TRBJ2-2
DNA: TGCGCCAGCAGCTTGGCGCTAGCGGGAGGGCCTGGAAACACCGGGGAGCTGTTTTTT
CDR3: CASSLALAGGPGNTGELFF

V: TRBV19
D: TRBD1
size: .
J: TRBJ1-3
DNA: TGTGCCAGTAGTACTACAGGGGAGAACACCATATATTTT
CDR3: CASSTTGENTIYF

V: TRBV19
D: .
size: .
J: TRBJ1-1
DNA: TGTGCCAGTAGTTCCTCAGTGAACACTGAAGCTTTCTTT
CDR3: CASSSSVNTEAFF

V: TRBV21-1
D: .
size: .
J: TRBJ1-6
DNA: TGTGCCAGCAGCACGAACGCAGGACAGCATAATTCACCCCTCCACTTT
CDR3: CASSTNAGQHNSPLHF

V: TRBV12-5
D: TRBD2
size: .
J: TRBJ2-1
DNA: TGTGCTAGTGGTTTGGGGACTAGCGACACTGGGCGAGGTAGTGAGCAGTTCTTC
CDR3: CASGLGTSDTGRGSEQFF

V: TRBV27
D: .
size: .
J: TRBJ1-2
DNA: TGTGCCAGCAGTCCCCAGGGCAGTTATGGCTACACCTTC
CDR3: CASSPQGSYGYTF

V: TRBV29-1
D: .
size: .
J: TRBJ2-7
DNA: TGCAGCGTTGAAGACACTGCTGAGCAGTACTTC
CDR3: CSVEDTAEQYF

V: TRBV9
D: .
size: few
J: TRBJ1-6
DNA: TGTGCCAGCAGCCCGCCAGGGTCCTATAATTCACCCCTCCACTTT
CDR3: CASSPPGSYNSPLHF

V: TRBV2
D: TRBD1
size: once
J: TRBJ2-1
DNA: TGTGCCAGCAGGGTACAGGGGGCAACCTACAATGAGCAGTTCTTC
CDR3: CASRVQGATYNEQFF

V: TRBV4-1
D: .
size: once
J: TRBJ2-2
DNA: TGCGCCAGCAGCCAATTCGGTGTCGCGAACACCGGGGAGCTGTTTTTT
CDR3: CASSQFGVANTGELFF

V: TRBV10-1
D: .
size: .
J: TRBJ2-7
DNA: TGCGCCAGCAGTGAGAGCGGAGGCGCCTACGAGCAGTACTTC
CDR3: CASSESGGAYEQYF

V: TRBV5-4
D: .
size: .
J: TRBJ1-1
DNA: TGTGCCAGCAGCTCAAAGAAAAATCAGGCTTCCACTGAAGCTTTCTTT
CDR3: CASSSKKNQASTEAFF

V: TRBV30
D: .
size: .
J: TRBJ1-2
DNA: TGTGCCTGGAGTTCAGGTTCTAACTATGGCTACACCTTC
CDR3: CAWSSGSNYGYTF

V: TRBV2
D: .
size: .
J: TRBJ2-4
DNA: TGTGCCAGCAGTGAAGCGCTGAGGACAAGTGGAAACATTCAGTACTTC
CDR3: CASSEALRTSGNIQYF

V: TRBV7-9
D: .
size: .
J: TRBJ2-3
DNA: TGTGCCAGCAGCGAGACAGATACGCAGTATTTT
CDR3: CASSETDTQYF

V: TRBV6-5
D: TRBD1
size: .
J: TRBJ2-5
DNA: TGTGCCAGCAGGATGACAGGGAGTAGACAGACCCAGTACTTC
CDR3: CASRMTGSRQTQYF

V: TRBV29-1
D: .
size: .
J: TRBJ2-1
DNA: TGCAGCGTTTTTCTCCCTGAGCAGTTCTTC
CDR3: CSVFLPEQFF

V: TRBV2
D: .
size: .
J: TRBJ1-6
DNA: TGTGCCAGCAGCGGTTTACGATCTAATTCACCCCTCCACTTT
CDR3: CASSGLRSNSPLHF

V: TRBV9
D: TRBD2
size: .
J: TRBJ2-2
DNA: TGTGCCAGCAGCATTTTCTCTAGCGGAGGAAACACCGGGGAGCTGTTTTTT
CDR3: CASSIFSSGGNTGELFF

V: TRBV5-5
D: .
size: .
J: TRBJ1-4
DNA: TGTGCCAGCAGCTTGGCCCGAACTGGGGCTCTTGGTGAAAAACTGTTTTTT
CDR3: CASSLARTGALGEKLFF

V: TRBV19
D: TRBD2
size: .
J: TRBJ2-1
DNA: TGTGCCAGTAGCCCGGGGACTACTTTGGGTCGTGACGGGCAGTTCTTC
CDR3: CASSPGTTLGRDGQFF

V: TRBV12-3/TRBV12-4
D: .
size: .
J: TRBJ2-1
DNA: TGTGCCAGTACCCGGGACTTGCAGCAGTTCTTC
CDR3: CASTRDLQQFF

V: TRBV28
D: TRBD2
size: once
J: TRBJ2-1
DNA: TGTGCCAGCAGTCCGGGACTAGCGGGAGTTGGACGCGAGCAGTTCTTC
CDR3: CASSPGLAGVGREQFF

V: TRBV3-1/TRBV3-2
D: .
size: .
J: TRBJ1-2
DNA: TGTGCCAGCAGCAACGGGGATCGAAGTGATGGCTACACCTTC
CDR3: CASSNGDRSDGYTF

V: TRBV28
D: .
size: .
J: TRBJ1-2
DNA: TGTGCCAGCAGTGGTGGGGTAACAGGGCATGGCTACACCTTC
CDR3: CASSGGVTGHGYTF

V: TRBV7-8
D: .
size: .
J: TRBJ2-1
DNA: TGTGCCAGCAGCTTACACCAGGGCAGTGAGCAGTTCTTC
CDR3: CASSLHQGSEQFF

V: TRBV6-5
D: .
size: .
J: TRBJ1-2
DNA: TGTGCCAGCAGCCTCCCGGGGGGGGGCTACACCTTC
CDR3: CASSLPGGGYTF

V: TRBV5-1
D: TRBD1
size: .
J: TRBJ1-2
DNA: TGCGCCAGCAGCTCGGACAGGGCCCTTTATGGCTACACCTTC
CDR3: CASSSDRALYGYTF

V: TRBV12-5
D: .
size: .
J: TRBJ1-2
DNA: TGTGCTAGTGGTTTGGAAGGGGCTCGGTTCTATGGCTACACCTTC
CDR3: CASGLEGARFYGYTF

V: TRBV5-4
D: .
size: .
J: TRBJ1-1
DNA: TGTGCCAGCAGCCGTGATGGGGGGAGAAACACTGAAGCTTTCTTT
CDR3: CASSRDGGRNTEAFF

V: TRBV9
D: TRBD1
size: .
J: TRBJ1-1
DNA: TGTGCCAGCAGCTTTACAGGGGTAACTGAAGCTTTCTTT
CDR3: CASSFTGVTEAFF

V: TRBV19
D: TRBD1
size: .
J: TRBJ2-2
DNA: TGTGCCAGTAGTATAACGGGACAGGGAGGCACCGGGGAGCTGTTTTTT
CDR3: CASSITGQGGTGELFF

V: TRBV5-1
D: .
size: .
J: TRBJ2-6
DNA: TGCGCCAGCAGCTTGGGGGGCTCAGGGGCTGGGGCCAACGTCCTGACTTTC
CDR3: CASSLGGSGAGANVLTF

V: TRBV6-6
D: TRBD2
size: .
J: TRBJ2-3
DNA: TGTGCCAGCACGAGGGGACCGGGACTACGCACAGATACGCAGTATTTT
CDR3: CASTRGPGLRTDTQYF

V: TRBV24-1
D: TRBD1
size: .
J: TRBJ2-1
DNA: TGTGCCACCAGTGATGAGGGACAGAAATACAATGAGCAGTTCTTC
CDR3: CATSDEGQKYNEQFF

V: TRBV12-3/TRBV12-4
D: .
size: .
J: TRBJ2-7
DNA: TGTGCCAGCAGTTTCGAGAACTCCTACGAGCAGTACTTC
CDR3: CASSFENSYEQYF

V: TRBV9
D: TRBD2
size: .
J: TRBJ2-3
DNA: TGTGCCAGCAGCGTAGATCCAGCGGGAGGTTTAAATACGCAGTATTTT
CDR3: CASSVDPAGGLNTQYF

V: TRBV30
D: TRBD2
size: .
J: TRBJ2-1
DNA: TGTGCCTGGAGTAGCGGGAGATACAATGAGCAGTTCTTC
CDR3: CAWSSGRYNEQFF

V: TRBV19
D: TRBD1
size: .
J: TRBJ1-5
DNA: TGTGCCAGTAGTATAGATGGGACAGGTCAGGTTCAGCCCCAGCATTTT
CDR3: CASSIDGTGQVQPQHF

V: TRBV9
D: TRBD1
size: .
J: TRBJ1-3
DNA: TGTGCCAGCAGCGTAGGGGACAGGGTAAACACCATATATTTT
CDR3: CASSVGDRVNTIYF

V: TRBV4-1
D: TRBD2
size: .
J: TRBJ2-3
DNA: TGCGCCAGCAGCCGCCTGACTAGCGGGAGCACAGATACGCAGTATTTT
CDR3: CASSRLTSGSTDTQYF

V: TRBV19
D: .
size: .
J: TRBJ2-1
DNA: TGTGCCAGTAGTATCCCTGGACAGAGTTACAATGAGCAGTTCTTC
CDR3: CASSIPGQSYNEQFF

V: TRBV19
D: .
size: .
J: TRBJ2-1
DNA: TGTGCCAGTAGTATCCATGAGGAGCAGTTCTTC
CDR3: CASSIHEEQFF